Reported below is one TCR beta chain. Its antigen is not identified. This record comes from a study of cytomegalovirus exposure and HLA in healthy donors. Study summary: The platform used for the roughly 130 validation repertoires matched that of the roughly 700 first-cohort repertoires, a later analysis reported.

The study, taken as a whole, reports: The authors enumerated some 170 TCR beta chains as linked to cytomegalovirus. In vitro assays verified that three CMV-associated chains recognized CMV antigens specifically. Reports credit the classifier with highly specific, highly sensitive diagnosis of cytomegalovirus status.

This CDR3 is built from 13 residues. Germline V lookup: CDR1 SGHKS, CDR2 YYEKEE (reference sequence). V gave up 6 bases and J gave up 4 bases, with 13 bases separating them. TCRdb's copy holds only in-frame clones and misses some; the assay was immunoSEQ multiplex PCR. The table shows about 240,000 clones, with about 86% occurring only once. Sequenced material: PBMCs. The chain uses TRBV5-5 and TRBJ1-1, with a tentative D call TRBD1 (5 bases). The sequence derives from a woman aged 25 to 39 in good health and CMV-seropositive. The CDR3 DNA sequence: TGTGCCAGCAACCCAGGGTCCGGCACTGAAGCTTTCTTT. This sequence encodes CASNPGSGTEAFF.